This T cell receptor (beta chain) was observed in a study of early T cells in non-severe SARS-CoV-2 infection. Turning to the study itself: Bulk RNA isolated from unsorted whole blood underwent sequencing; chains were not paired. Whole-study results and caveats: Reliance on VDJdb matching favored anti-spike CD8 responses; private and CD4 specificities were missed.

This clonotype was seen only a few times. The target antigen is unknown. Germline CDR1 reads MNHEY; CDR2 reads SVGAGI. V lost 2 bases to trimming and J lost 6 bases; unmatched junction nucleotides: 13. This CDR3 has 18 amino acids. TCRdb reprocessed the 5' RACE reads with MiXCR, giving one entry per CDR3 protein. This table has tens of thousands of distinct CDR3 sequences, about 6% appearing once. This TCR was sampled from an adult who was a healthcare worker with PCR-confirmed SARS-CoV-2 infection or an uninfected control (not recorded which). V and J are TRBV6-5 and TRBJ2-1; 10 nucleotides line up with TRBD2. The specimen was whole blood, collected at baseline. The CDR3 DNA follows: TGTGCCAGCAGTTACCCGGGACTAGCGCAAAAAGGGGGCAATGAGCAGTTCTTC. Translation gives CASSYPGLAQKGGNEQFF.